Here is one T cell receptor (beta chain) with its context. Per germline, CDR1 SQVTM and CDR2 ANQGSEA. CDR3 length: 12 residues. V was pared by 6 bases and J by 8 bases, with 4 bases of the junction left unmatched. The record originates from a study of shared clonotypes between healthy human individuals. A deep-level run was used for the assay. Replicate PCRs from sorted subsets contained 200 ng DNA, which is around 30,000 T cell genomes. Sequenced by immunoSEQ multiplex PCR; TCRdb stores in-frame clones only, minus some. The sample gives more than 2 million clones, approximately 92% of which show up once; under 2% is in the top ten. Naive CD8 cells lacked CD45RO and underwent positive selection for CCR7, leaving out terminally differentiated effector memory CD45RA+ cells. The donor cohort consisted entirely of Caucasian adults residing in Nashville, Tennessee.

Material: naive CD8+ T cells from PBMCs. The chain employs TRBV29-1 and TRBJ2-1, with TRBD1 matching 10 bases. This TCR was recovered from a man aged 18 to 30 in good health. Some clones in this sample may be carry-over from other donors' samples. The CDR3 protein is CSVPTGGDEQFF. DNA for the CDR3: TGCAGCGTCCCGACAGGGGGCGATGAGCAGTTCTTC.